This T cell receptor (beta chain) was obtained from a study of identical twins. General study points: Conclusions relied on cross-sectional statistical analysis, not following the same donors.

TCRdb fed the 5' RACE reads into MiXCR, producing one record per CDR3 protein. The repertoire has under 900,000 distinct CDR3 sequences, about 12% of them found once; the top ten carry around 1.5%. The CDR3 length is 13 residues. Germline CDR1 SGHDN, CDR2 FVKESK. The V end was cut by 6 bases, the J end by 0 bases, with 8 bases between. This clonotype turned up a few times. Its antigen remains unidentified. These data also featured in a second study, about yellow fever vaccine responses in identical twins.

The sequencing input was PBMCs. This receptor was identified in a woman younger than 35 in good health. J is TRBJ1-2 and V is TRBV14; no clear D gene. The DNA of the CDR3 is TGTGCCAGCAGGCCCCAAGCTAACTATGGCTACACCTTC. Translating gives CASRPQANYGYTF.